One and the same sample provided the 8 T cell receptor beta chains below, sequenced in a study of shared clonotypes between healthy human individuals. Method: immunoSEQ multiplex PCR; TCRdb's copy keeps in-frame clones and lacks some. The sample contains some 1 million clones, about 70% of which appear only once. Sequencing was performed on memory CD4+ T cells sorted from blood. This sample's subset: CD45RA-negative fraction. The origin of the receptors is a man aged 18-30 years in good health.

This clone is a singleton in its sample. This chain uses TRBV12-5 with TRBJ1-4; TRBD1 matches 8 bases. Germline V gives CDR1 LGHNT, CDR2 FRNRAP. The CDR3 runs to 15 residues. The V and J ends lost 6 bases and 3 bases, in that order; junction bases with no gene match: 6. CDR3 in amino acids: CASGRGQAPNEKLFF. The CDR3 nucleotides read TGTGCTAGTGGCCGGGGACAGGCCCCTAATGAAAAACTGTTTTTT.

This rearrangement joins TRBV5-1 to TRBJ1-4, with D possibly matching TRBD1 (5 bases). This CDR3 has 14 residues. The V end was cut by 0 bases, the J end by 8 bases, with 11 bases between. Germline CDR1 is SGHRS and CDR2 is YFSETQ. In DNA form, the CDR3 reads TGCGCCAGCAGCTTGGGGCCAGGGACCGAAAAACTGTTTTTT. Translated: CASSLGPGTEKLFF.

The CDR3 DNA reads TGTGCCAGCAGCCCGCGGATCCAAAACATTCAGTACTTC. It encodes CASSPRIQNIQYF. V usage is TRBV9 and J usage is TRBJ2-4; D call uncertain. The CDR3 spans 13 residues. Trimming took off 4 bases at V and 5 bases at J, with 10 bases between the two ends. Looked up from germline, CDR1 is SGDLS and CDR2 is YYNGEE.

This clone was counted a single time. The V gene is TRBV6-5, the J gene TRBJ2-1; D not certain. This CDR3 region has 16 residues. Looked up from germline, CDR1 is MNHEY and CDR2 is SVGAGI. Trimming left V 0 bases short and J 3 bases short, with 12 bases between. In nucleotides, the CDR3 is TGTGCCAGCAGTTACTCGCCGCGATGGGGCTACAATGAGCAGTTCTTC. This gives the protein CASSYSPRWGYNEQFF.

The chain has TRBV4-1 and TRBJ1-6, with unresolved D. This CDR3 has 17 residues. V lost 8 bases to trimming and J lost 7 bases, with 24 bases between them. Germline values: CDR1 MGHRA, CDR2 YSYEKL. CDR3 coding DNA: TGCGCCAGCCACACACCCCCCCGGGGTATTAGGAATTCACCCCTCCACTTT. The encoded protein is CASHTPPRGIRNSPLHF.

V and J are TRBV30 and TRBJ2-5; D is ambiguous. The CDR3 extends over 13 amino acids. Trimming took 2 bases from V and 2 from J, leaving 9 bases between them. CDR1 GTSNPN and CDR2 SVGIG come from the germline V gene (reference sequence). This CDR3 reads CAWSISRQETQYF. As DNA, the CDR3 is TGTGCCTGGAGTATTAGCAGGCAAGAGACCCAGTACTTC.

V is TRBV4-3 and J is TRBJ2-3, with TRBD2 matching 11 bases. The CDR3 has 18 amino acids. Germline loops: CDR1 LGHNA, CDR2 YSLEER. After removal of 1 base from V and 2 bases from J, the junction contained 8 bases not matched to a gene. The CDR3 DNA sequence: TGCGCCAGCAGCCAAGGAACTAGCGGGAGTACTACCACAGATACGCAGTATTTT. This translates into CASSQGTSGSTTTDTQYF.

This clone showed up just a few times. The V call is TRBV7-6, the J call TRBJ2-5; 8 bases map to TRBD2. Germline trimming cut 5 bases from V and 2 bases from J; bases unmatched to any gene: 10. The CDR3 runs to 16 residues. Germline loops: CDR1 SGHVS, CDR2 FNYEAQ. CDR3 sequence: CASSLGTSVGQETQYF. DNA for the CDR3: TGTGCCAGCAGCCTTGGGACTAGTGTGGGTCAAGAGACCCAGTACTTC.